The present T cell receptor beta chain was sequenced within a study of lymphopenia after photon versus proton radiotherapy. Findings and caveats of the study: Only patients who died were analyzed for survival; proton advantage is unproven.

Germline V gene lookup returns CDR1 SGHRS and CDR2 YFSETQ. The V end lost 0 bases, the J end lost 5 bases, and 17 bases lay between the germline ends. This CDR3 is 16 amino acids long. Generated by immunoSEQ multiplex PCR, the TCRdb table keeps only in-frame clones and is missing some. The repertoire holds 75,000 or so clones, approximately 82% seen once, with about 1.3% in the top ten. Points on this clone: Its antigen is not known.

The material was peripheral blood, obtained from a patient treated with proton-based radiotherapy. The receptor was isolated from a man aged 55 to 70 with pancreatic cancer. The chain carries TRBV5-1 and TRBJ2-5, with D perhaps matching TRBD2 (5 bases). The CDR3 here is CASSLDLGVSRETQYF. The DNA of the CDR3 is TGCGCCAGCAGCTTGGATCTCGGGGTCTCTCGGGAGACCCAGTACTTC. The complete variable domain, with remaining parts taken from reference TRBV5-1 and TRBJ2-5, reads KAGVTQTPRYLIKTRGQQVTLSCSPISGHRSVSWYQQTPGQGLQFLFEYFSETQRNKGNFPGRFSGRQFSNSRSEMNVSTLELGDSALYLCASSLDLGVSRETQYFGPGTRLLVL.